Shown below are 26 T cell receptor beta chains from a single sample sequenced in a study of cytomegalovirus exposure and HLA in healthy donors. PCR employed 60 Vbeta and 13 Jbeta primers. Measured with immunoSEQ multiplex PCR; TCRdb has only the in-frame clones, and not every one. Of about 130,000 clones listed, 65% to 85% are singletons. The material sequenced was PBMCs. Receptor source: a man aged 50 to 60 in good health and CMV-seronegative.

V and J are TRBV19 and TRBJ2-7; D possibly corresponds to TRBD1 (6 bases). Germline V gene lookup returns CDR1 LNHDA and CDR2 SQIVND (reference sequence). The length of the CDR3 is 15 residues. The V end was cut by 5 bases, the J end by 0 bases, with 14 bases between. The CDR3 sequence: CASSAYRGGSYEQYF. The CDR3 bases are TGTGCCAGTAGTGCCTACCGAGGGGGCTCCTACGAGCAGTACTTC.

This chain links TRBV9 with TRBJ2-6, with 7 bases that match TRBD1. The germline V gene has CDR1 SGDLS and CDR2 YYNGEE. Germline trimming cut 4 bases from V and 0 bases from J; bases unmatched to any gene: 7. CDR3 length: 17 amino acids. The chain's CDR3 is CASSQGGPSSGANVLTF. DNA of the CDR3: TGTGCCAGCAGCCAAGGGGGCCCCAGCTCTGGGGCCAACGTCCTGACTTTC.

This clone was seen once. The rearrangement links TRBV18 to TRBJ1-1; a weak D match, TRBD1 (5 bases). CDR1 is KGHSH and CDR2 is LQKENI in the germline V gene. V gave up 2 bases and J gave up 4 bases, with 14 bases separating them. There are 15 residues in the CDR3. CDR3 region: CASSPGQASRTEAFF. The CDR3 DNA follows: TGTGCCAGCTCACCAGGACAAGCCAGCCGCACTGAAGCTTTCTTT.

V usage is TRBV4-2 and J usage is TRBJ2-1; maybe TRBD2 (5 bases). Looked up from germline, CDR1 is LGHNA and CDR2 is YNFKEQ. V shed 0 bases and J shed 5 bases, with 8 bases lying between them. This CDR3 region has 14 residues. The CDR3 DNA is TGTGCCAGCAGCCAAGATCTGCGGGACAATGAGCAGTTCTTC. This translates into CASSQDLRDNEQFF.

This sequence joins TRBV9 and TRBJ2-2; 8 nucleotides match TRBD1. The CDR3 extends over 16 amino acids. The J segment lost 5 bases and the V segment lost 2 bases, leaving 8 bases of the junction unmatched. Germline CDR1 and CDR2: SGDLS and YYNGEE. In nucleotides, the CDR3 is TGTGCCAGCAGCGTGCAGACAGGGGCCACGACCGGGGAGCTGTTTTTT. Translating it yields CASSVQTGATTGELFF.

CDR3 sequence (DNA): TGTGCCAGCAGCTTAATCACAGGGTCGGCCTTAGATACGCAGTATTTT. This encodes CASSLITGSALDTQYF. The chain carries TRBV11-2 and TRBJ2-3, with D possibly TRBD1 on 6 matching bases. V lost 2 bases and J lost 5, with 17 bases in between. CDR1 and CDR2 (germline): SGHAT, FQNNGV. The CDR3 sequence is 16 residues long.

This clone was recorded a few times. The chain recombines TRBV5-4 with TRBJ1-2; perhaps TRBD1 as D (5 bases). Germline CDR1 SGHNT, CDR2 YYREEE (reference sequence). V was trimmed by 7 bases and J by 1 base, leaving 11 bases between them. The CDR3 sequence is 13 residues long. DNA of the CDR3: TGTGCCAGCTCAGACAGAATTAACTATGGCTACACCTTC. Residues: CASSDRINYGYTF.

J is TRBJ2-1 and V is TRBV19; unclear D gene. The CDR3 spans 14 residues. Germline values: CDR1 LNHDA, CDR2 SQIVND (reference sequence). Trimming stripped 3 bases from V and 7 bases from J, with 13 bases between. The CDR3 loop is CASSIPRLSNEQFF. The CDR3 coding sequence is TGTGCCAGTAGTATTCCCCGACTGTCAAATGAGCAGTTCTTC.

This sequence joins TRBV18 and TRBJ2-7, with D possibly being TRBD2 (6 bases). Germline CDR1 KGHSH, CDR2 LQKENI. CDR3 length equals 14 residues. Deletions cut 3 bases from V and 4 bases from J, with 13 bases between. CDR3: CASSPAGRRYEQYF. CDR3 DNA sequence: TGTGCCAGCTCACCGGCGGGGCGCAGGTACGAGCAGTACTTC.

The V gene is TRBV19, the J gene TRBJ2-7; 8 positions agree with TRBD1. CDR1 and CDR2 (germline): LNHDA, SQIVND (reference sequence). Trimming at V came to 3 bases and at J to 2 bases, leaving 6 bases not matched to a gene. The CDR3 runs to 15 residues. The CDR3 DNA reads as TGTGCCAGTAGTATTCTCTTGACAGGGGCCTACGAGCAGTACTTC. Translated, it gives CASSILLTGAYEQYF.

This chain connects TRBV4-1 to TRBJ1-1, with TRBD1 identical over 7 bases. Germline-derived CDR1 and CDR2 are MGHRA and YSYEKL. The V segment lost 4 bases and the J segment 4 bases; nucleotides outside the gene matches: 9. This CDR3 has 15 residues. CDR3 bases: TGCGCCAGCAGCCTCTCAGGACAGGTTAGCACTGAAGCTTTCTTT. Residues: CASSLSGQVSTEAFF.

The chain employs TRBV9 and TRBJ2-7; 7 nucleotides match TRBD2. CDR1 is SGDLS, CDR2 YYNGEE, per germline. The V segment lost 3 bases and the J segment 7 bases; nucleotides outside the gene matches: 1. The CDR3 is 11 amino acids. This CDR3 reads CASSAAGEQYF. In DNA form, the CDR3 reads TGTGCCAGCAGCGCAGCGGGAGAGCAGTACTTC.

The CDR3 nucleotides read TGTGCCAGCTCAGACACTCAATCAGAGACCCAGTACTTC. Translating gives CASSDTQSETQYF. The rearrangement uses TRBV18 and TRBJ2-5; D gene ambiguous. Per the germline V gene, CDR1 is KGHSH and CDR2 is LQKENI. CDR3 length: 13 residues. Trimming cost V 5 bases and J 4 bases, with 11 bases left between them.

This clone has only a few counts. The gene calls are TRBV29-1 and TRBJ2-2; 10 bases line up with TRBD2. J lost 7 bases, V lost 3 bases, and 5 bases had no gene match. Germline loops: CDR1 SQVTM, CDR2 ANQGSEA. This CDR3 contains 14 residues. The CDR3 loop is CSVEASGSIGELFF. The CDR3 DNA reads as TGCAGCGTTGAGGCTAGCGGGAGCATCGGGGAGCTGTTTTTT.

This chain uses TRBV4-1 with TRBJ2-7, with 10 bases aligning to TRBD2. Trimming took 2 bases from V and 2 from J; bases not matched to a gene: 3. The germline gives CDR1 MGHRA, CDR2 YSYEKL. The CDR3 totals 15 residues. CDR3 region: CASSQTGTSAYEQYF. The DNA for the CDR3 is TGCGCCAGCAGCCAAACCGGGACTAGCGCCTACGAGCAGTACTTC.

The chain has TRBV5-1 and TRBJ1-1; 9 nucleotides align to TRBD1. Germline-derived CDR1 and CDR2 are SGHRS and YFSETQ. V lost 4 bases, J lost 1 base, and 8 bases stayed unmatched. CDR3 length: 16 amino acids. The CDR3 nucleotides read TGCGCCAGCAGCCCGGGACAGGGAGCCCCGAACACTGAAGCTTTCTTT. It encodes CASSPGQGAPNTEAFF.

The chain employs TRBV28 and TRBJ1-4; TRBD1 is a possible D gene (5 bases). The CDR3 has 14 amino acids. Trimming took 3 bases from V and 5 from J, leaving 10 bases between them. Germline values: CDR1 MDHEN, CDR2 SYDVKM. The CDR3 protein is CASSLGHQNEKLFF. CDR3 in DNA: TGTGCCAGCAGTTTGGGGCACCAGAATGAAAAACTGTTTTTT.

The chain joins TRBV19 to TRBJ2-7; 9 bases are a match to TRBD2. The germline gives CDR1 LNHDA, CDR2 SQIVND (reference sequence). V trimming: 3 bases; J trimming: 2 bases; junction bases outside the gene matches: 5. This CDR3 comprises 15 residues. The CDR3 DNA is TGTGCCAGTAGTATTACCGGGACTAGCCCCTACGAGCAGTACTTC. The encoded protein is CASSITGTSPYEQYF. Variable domain in full (rest from reference TRBV19 and TRBJ2-7): DGGITQSPKYLFRKEGQNVTLSCEQNLNHDAMYWYRQDPGQGLRLIYYSQIVNDFQKGDIAEGYSVSREKKESFPLTVTSAQKNPTAFYLCASSITGTSPYEQYFGPGTRLTVT.

The rearrangement links TRBV5-6 to TRBJ2-3, with D tentatively TRBD2 (7 bases). Germline CDR1 SGHDT, CDR2 YYEEEE. V lost 1 base and J lost 5, with 11 bases in between. The CDR3 covers 14 residues. This CDR3 is CASSLRGGGDTQYF. CDR3 nucleotides: TGTGCCAGCAGCTTGCGAGGGGGGGGAGATACGCAGTATTTT.

This clone was detected only once. The chain employs TRBV6-1 and TRBJ2-7; TRBD2 matches 12 bases. J gave up 2 bases and V 6 bases, and 8 bases lay outside the gene matches. Germline V gives CDR1 MNHNS, CDR2 SASEGT. The CDR3 contains 16 residues. As DNA, the CDR3 is TGTGCCAGCAGCGAACCCACTAGCGGGAGGCCCTACGAGCAGTACTTC. It translates to CASSEPTSGRPYEQYF.

The J gene is TRBJ2-7, the V gene TRBV7-2; 10 bases map to TRBD2. V lost 6 bases and J lost 3; bases outside the gene matches: 8. This CDR3 is 15 amino acids long. In germline, CDR1 is SGHTA, CDR2 FQGNSA. CDR3 bases: TGTGCCAGCAGTTCCGGAGCGGGAGGGGACTACGAGCAGTACTTC. This encodes CASSSGAGGDYEQYF.

This clone was counted many times. An end of the junction does not agree with germline; a read error may underlie this. V gene TRBV7-7 combines with J gene TRBJ2-5, with a weak D call TRBD1 (5 bases). Germline V gene data show CDR1 as SSHAT and CDR2 as FNYEAQ (reference sequence). The length of the CDR3 is 14 residues. The CDR3 loop reads CASSLEAGIGTQYF. In nucleotides, the CDR3 is TGTGCTAGCAGCTTAGAGGCAGGGATCGGGACCCAGTACTTC.

The chain recombines TRBV5-1 with TRBJ2-3; 8 bases are shared with TRBD1. CDR3 length: 14 residues. V lost 2 bases, J lost 4 bases, and 3 bases stayed unmatched. Germline values: CDR1 SGHRS, CDR2 YFSETQ. CDR3 loop: CASSLQGVSDTQYF. CDR3 bases: TGCGCCAGCAGCTTACAGGGGGTATCAGATACGCAGTATTTT.

This sequence joins TRBV10-2 and TRBJ1-3; 12 bases are shared with TRBD1. This CDR3 region has 18 residues. From germline, CDR1 is WSHSY and CDR2 SAAADI. The J segment lost 1 base and the V segment lost 5 bases, leaving 9 bases of the junction unmatched. The CDR3 DNA is TGCGCCAGCAGTCCCGGGACAGGGGGCTCCTGGTCTGGAAACACCATATATTTT. Protein product: CASSPGTGGSWSGNTIYF.

Of note for this clone: Distinct nucleotide sequences in the sample also encode this CDR3. The J gene is TRBJ2-3, the V gene TRBV5-1, with D unclear. Trimming pared 0 bases from V and 0 bases from J, leaving 5 bases between. This CDR3 spans 14 amino acids. CDR1 and CDR2 (germline): SGHRS, YFSETQ. Here the CDR3 DNA reads TGCGCCAGCAGCTTGGGTACTAGCACAGATACGCAGTATTTT. Translated, it gives CASSLGTSTDTQYF.

The chain joins TRBV5-1 to TRBJ1-2; 8 bases match TRBD1. The CDR3 is made up of 13 amino acids. CDR1 and CDR2 from the germline V gene are SGHRS and YFSETQ. V dropped 4 bases and J dropped 6; count of bases not matched to a gene: 5. The CDR3 spells CASSRTGSDGYTF. The CDR3 region has the DNA TGCGCCAGCAGCCGGACAGGGTCGGATGGCTACACCTTC.